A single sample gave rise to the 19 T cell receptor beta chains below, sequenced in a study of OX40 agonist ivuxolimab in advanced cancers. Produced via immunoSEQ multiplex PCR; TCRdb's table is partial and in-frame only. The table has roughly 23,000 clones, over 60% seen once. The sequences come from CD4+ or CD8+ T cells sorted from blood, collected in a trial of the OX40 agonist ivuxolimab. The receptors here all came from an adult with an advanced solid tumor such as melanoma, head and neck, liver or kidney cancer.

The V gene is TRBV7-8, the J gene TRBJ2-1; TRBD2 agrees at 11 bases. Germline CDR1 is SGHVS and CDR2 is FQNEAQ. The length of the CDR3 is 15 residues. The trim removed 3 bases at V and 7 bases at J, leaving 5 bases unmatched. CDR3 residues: CASSFPRLAGNEQFF. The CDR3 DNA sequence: TGTGCCAGCAGCTTCCCCAGACTAGCGGGGAATGAGCAGTTCTTC.

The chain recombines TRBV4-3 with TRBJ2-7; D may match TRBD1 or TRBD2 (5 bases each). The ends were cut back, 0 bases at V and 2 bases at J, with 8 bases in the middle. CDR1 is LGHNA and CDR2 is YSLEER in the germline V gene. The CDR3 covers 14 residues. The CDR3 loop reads CASSQDGGTYEQYF. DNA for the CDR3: TGCGCCAGCAGCCAAGATGGGGGAACCTACGAGCAGTACTTC.

The CDR3 protein is CASSPTGQGAETQYF. The DNA of the CDR3 is TGTGCCAGCAGCCCTACCGGACAGGGGGCGGAGACCCAGTACTTC. This rearrangement joins TRBV28 to TRBJ2-5; 11 bases line up with TRBD1. V trimming: 6 bases; J trimming: 5 bases; junction bases outside the gene matches: 8. The CDR3 covers 15 residues. Germline CDR1 is MDHEN and CDR2 is SYDVKM.

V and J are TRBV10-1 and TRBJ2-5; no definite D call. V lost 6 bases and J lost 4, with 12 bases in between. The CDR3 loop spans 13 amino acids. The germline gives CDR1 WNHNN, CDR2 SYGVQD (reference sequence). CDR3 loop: CASRPDQRETQYF. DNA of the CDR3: TGCGCCAGCAGACCCGACCAGCGAGAGACCCAGTACTTC.

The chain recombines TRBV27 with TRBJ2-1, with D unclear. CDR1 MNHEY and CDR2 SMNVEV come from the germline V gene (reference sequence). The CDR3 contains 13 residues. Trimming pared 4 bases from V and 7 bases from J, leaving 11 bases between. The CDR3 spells CASSWPDGNEQFF. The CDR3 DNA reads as TGTGCCAGCAGTTGGCCCGACGGGAATGAGCAGTTCTTC.

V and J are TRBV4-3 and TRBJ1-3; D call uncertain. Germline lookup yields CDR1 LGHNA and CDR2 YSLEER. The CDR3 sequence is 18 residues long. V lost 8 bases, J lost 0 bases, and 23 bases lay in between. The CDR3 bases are TGCGCCAGCCAGCCAAGTGGGCAGCCAAACTTCTCTGGAAACACCATATATTTT. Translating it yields CASQPSGQPNFSGNTIYF.

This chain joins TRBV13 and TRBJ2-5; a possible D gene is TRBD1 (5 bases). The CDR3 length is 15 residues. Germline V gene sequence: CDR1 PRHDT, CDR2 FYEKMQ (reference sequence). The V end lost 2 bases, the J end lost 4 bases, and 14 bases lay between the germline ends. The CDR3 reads CASSLRAGAGETQYF. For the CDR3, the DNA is TGTGCCAGCAGCTTAAGGGCTGGGGCCGGAGAGACCCAGTACTTC.

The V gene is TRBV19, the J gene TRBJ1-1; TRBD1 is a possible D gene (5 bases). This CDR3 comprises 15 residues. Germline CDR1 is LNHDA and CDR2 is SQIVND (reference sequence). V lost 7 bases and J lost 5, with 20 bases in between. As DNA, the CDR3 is TGTGCCAGTACCCCCCTTCTGGGGCGACGGACTGAAGCTTTCTTT. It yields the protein CASTPLLGRRTEAFF.

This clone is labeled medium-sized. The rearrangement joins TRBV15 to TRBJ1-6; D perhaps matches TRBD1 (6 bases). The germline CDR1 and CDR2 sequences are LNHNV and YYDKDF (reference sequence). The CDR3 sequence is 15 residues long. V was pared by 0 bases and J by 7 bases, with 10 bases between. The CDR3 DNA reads TGTGCCACCAGCAGAGATTTTACAGGGAATTCACCCCTCCACTTT. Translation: CATSRDFTGNSPLHF.

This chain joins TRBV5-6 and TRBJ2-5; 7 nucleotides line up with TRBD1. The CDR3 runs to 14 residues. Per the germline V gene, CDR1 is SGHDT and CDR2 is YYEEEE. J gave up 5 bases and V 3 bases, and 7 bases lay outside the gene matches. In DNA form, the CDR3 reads TGTGCCAGCAGCTACGCAGGGGGTGGCGAGACCCAGTACTTC. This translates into CASSYAGGGETQYF.

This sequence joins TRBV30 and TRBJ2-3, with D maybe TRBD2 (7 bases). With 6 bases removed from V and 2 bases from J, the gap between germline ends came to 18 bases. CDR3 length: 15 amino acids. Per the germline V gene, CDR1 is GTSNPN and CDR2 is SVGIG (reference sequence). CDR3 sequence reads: CACLGGGLFTDTQYF. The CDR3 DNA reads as TGTGCCTGTCTAGGGGGGGGCTTGTTCACAGATACGCAGTATTTT.

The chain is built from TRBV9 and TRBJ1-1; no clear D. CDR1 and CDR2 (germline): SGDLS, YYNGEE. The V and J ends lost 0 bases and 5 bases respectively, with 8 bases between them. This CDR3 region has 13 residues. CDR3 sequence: CASSVGAGTEAFF. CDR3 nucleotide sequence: TGTGCCAGCAGCGTAGGGGCAGGTACTGAAGCTTTCTTT.

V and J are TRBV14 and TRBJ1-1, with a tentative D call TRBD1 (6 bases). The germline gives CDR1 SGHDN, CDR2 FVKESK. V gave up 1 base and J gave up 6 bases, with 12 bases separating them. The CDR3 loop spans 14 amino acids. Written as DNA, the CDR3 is TGTGCCAGCAGCCAAGCCAGGGGTGGTCCTGAAGCTTTCTTT. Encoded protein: CASSQARGGPEAFF. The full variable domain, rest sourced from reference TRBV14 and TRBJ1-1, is EAGVTQFPSHSVIEKGQTVTLRCDPISGHDNLYWYRRVMGKEIKFLLHFVKESKQDESGMPNNRFLAERTGGTYSTLKVQPAELEDSGVYFCASSQARGGPEAFFGQGTRLTVV.

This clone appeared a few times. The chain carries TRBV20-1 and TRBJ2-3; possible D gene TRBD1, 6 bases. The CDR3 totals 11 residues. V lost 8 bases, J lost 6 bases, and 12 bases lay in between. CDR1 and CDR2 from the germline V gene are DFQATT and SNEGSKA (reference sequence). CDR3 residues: CSWTVFDTQYF. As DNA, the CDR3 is TGCAGTTGGACAGTTTTTGATACGCAGTATTTT.

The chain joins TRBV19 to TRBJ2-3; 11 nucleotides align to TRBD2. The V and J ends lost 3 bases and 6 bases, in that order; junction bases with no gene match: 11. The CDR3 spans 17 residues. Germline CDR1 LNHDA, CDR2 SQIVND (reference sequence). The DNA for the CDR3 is TGTGCCAGTAGTATTCGAGATAGCGGGGGGGTGGCCGATACGCAGTATTTT. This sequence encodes CASSIRDSGGVADTQYF.

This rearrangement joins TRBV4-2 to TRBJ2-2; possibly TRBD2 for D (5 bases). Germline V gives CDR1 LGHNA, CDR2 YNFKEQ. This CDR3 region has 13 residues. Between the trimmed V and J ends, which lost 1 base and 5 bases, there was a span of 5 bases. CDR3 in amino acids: CASSQAGTGELFF. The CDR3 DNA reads TGTGCCAGCAGCCAAGCGGGGACCGGGGAGCTGTTTTTT.

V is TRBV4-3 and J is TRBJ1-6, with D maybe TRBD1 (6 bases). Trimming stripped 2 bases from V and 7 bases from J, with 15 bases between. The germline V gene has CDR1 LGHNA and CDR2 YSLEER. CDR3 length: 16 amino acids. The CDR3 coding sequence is TGCGCCAGCAGCCAATCGCCGGGACAAAAAAATTCACCCCTCCACTTT. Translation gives CASSQSPGQKNSPLHF.

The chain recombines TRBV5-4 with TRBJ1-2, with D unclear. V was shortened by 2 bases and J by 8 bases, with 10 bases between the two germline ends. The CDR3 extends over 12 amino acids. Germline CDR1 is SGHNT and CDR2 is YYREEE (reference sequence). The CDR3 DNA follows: TGTGCCAGCAGCTTTCACGTGGGGGGCTACACCTTC. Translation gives CASSFHVGGYTF.

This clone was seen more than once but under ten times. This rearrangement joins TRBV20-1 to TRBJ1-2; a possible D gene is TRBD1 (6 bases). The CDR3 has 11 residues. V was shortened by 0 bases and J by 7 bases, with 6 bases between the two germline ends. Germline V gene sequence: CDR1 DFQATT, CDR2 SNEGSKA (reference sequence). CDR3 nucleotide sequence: TGCAGTGCTAGAGACAGGGGTGGCTACACCTTC. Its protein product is CSARDRGGYTF.